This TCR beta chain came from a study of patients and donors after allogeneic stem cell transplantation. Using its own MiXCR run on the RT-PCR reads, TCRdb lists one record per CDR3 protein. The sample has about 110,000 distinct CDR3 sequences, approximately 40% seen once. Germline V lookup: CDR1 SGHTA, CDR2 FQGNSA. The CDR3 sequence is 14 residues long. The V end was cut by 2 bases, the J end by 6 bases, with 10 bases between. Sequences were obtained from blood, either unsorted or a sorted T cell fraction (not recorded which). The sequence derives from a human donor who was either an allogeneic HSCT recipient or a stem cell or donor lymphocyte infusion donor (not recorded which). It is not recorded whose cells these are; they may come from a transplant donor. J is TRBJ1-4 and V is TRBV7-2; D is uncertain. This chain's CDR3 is CASSLKIVDEKLFF. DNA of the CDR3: TGTGCCAGCAGCTTAAAGATAGTCGATGAAAAACTGTTTTTT. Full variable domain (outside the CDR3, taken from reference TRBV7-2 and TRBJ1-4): GAGVSQSPSNKVTEKGKDVELRCDPISGHTALYWYRQSLGQGLEFLIYFQGNSAPDKSGLPSDRFSAERTGGSVSTLTIQRTQQEDSAVYLCASSLKIVDEKLFFGSGTQLSVL.